This T cell receptor beta chain is from a study of shared clonotypes between healthy human individuals. Regarding this clone: Antigen unknown.

Genomic DNA belonging to each subset was distributed in equal measure over several immunoSEQ plates. Assay: immunoSEQ multiplex PCR; the TCRdb copy retains only in-frame clones and omits some. The sample records approximately 2.5 million clones, under 95% being singletons. General study results and limits: Naive subsets, compared against memory subsets, generally had larger estimated richness values. The researchers took only blood, and tissue repertoires probably look different.

The study enrolled healthy HIV-negative adults without recent acute infections or vaccinations as donors. Sequencing used naive CD4+ T cells from PBMCs. Subset described: CD45RA+ positively selected. The sequence was collected from a man aged 18 to 29 in good health. Some clones in this sample may be carry-over from other donors' samples.

CDR3 DNA sequence: TGTGCCAGCAGCCCGGTAGCGGGAGCTATGAATGAGCAGTTCTTC. Translated, it gives CASSPVAGAMNEQFF. The chain joins TRBV7-3 to TRBJ2-1; TRBD2 matches at 9 bases. The CDR3 runs 15 residues. CDR1 SGHTA and CDR2 FQGTGA come from the germline V gene. J lost 7 bases, V lost 5 bases, and 9 bases had no gene match.